This TCR beta chain appears in the sequencing data of a study of prognosis after radiotherapy for stage I lung cancer. Looking at the study overall: Patients with newly diagnosed primary stage I lung tumors numbered fourteen, with four to six others having oligometastatic NSCLC after surgical resection of the primary tumor. It was SBRT that served as radiotherapy, in 3 to 5 fractions with a biologically effective dose of at least 100 Gy. Medically, all non-small cell lung cancer patients were deemed inoperable. Whole-study findings and limits: Counted unique TCR clones declined after stereotactic body radiation therapy (median around 10,000 versus 6,900).

Per germline, CDR1 SGHDT and CDR2 YYEEEE. The CDR3 loop spans 12 amino acids. Using two-round multiplex PCR, the authors amplified TCR beta CDR3 from genomic DNA. For every TRBV and TRBJ gene, a specific primer was used in first-round PCR. Via MiXCR, TCRdb re-called the multiplex PCR reads, giving one row per CDR3 protein. The table records around 31,000 distinct CDR3 sequences, around 30% of them present only once. Regarding this clonotype: As yet, its antigen is unknown. A much larger clone differs by one base, so this may be a read error.

The V and J genes are TRBV5-6 and TRBJ1-6; no firm D call. Sequenced here: PBMCs, sampled before or after stereotactic body radiation therapy (not recorded which). The receptor was derived from a donor over 45 with non-small cell lung cancer. Here the CDR3 DNA reads TGTGACAGCAGCTTGGGCAGCTCACCCCTCCACTTT. Protein sequence: CDSSLGSSPLHF.